This T cell receptor (beta chain) originates from a study of cytomegalovirus exposure and HLA in healthy donors. Primers for the PCR totalled 60 Vbeta and 13 Jbeta. TCRdb's copy holds only in-frame clones and misses some; the assay was immunoSEQ multiplex PCR. The repertoire consists of roughly 180,000 clones, with 70% to 80% occurring once and the leading ten covering approximately 2.9%. This TCR came from a male donor in good health and CMV-seronegative. The sequencing sample was made of PBMCs.

The CDR3 is CATSRERPTAGGPGTGELFF. The CDR3 DNA is TGTGCCACCAGCAGAGAAAGGCCGACGGCGGGAGGGCCAGGAACCGGGGAGCTGTTTTTT. V and J are TRBV15 and TRBJ2-2; the match to TRBD2 covers 9 bases. The CDR3 contains 20 residues. Germline trimming cut 0 bases from V and 5 bases from J; bases unmatched to any gene: 16. Per germline, CDR1 LNHNV and CDR2 YYDKDF (reference sequence).